Reported below is one T cell receptor beta chain. Its cognate antigen has yet to be identified. It has no much larger one-base neighbor in the sample; base qualities were not kept. The data were obtained in a study of blood T cell repertoires in COVID-19 (dated by TCRdb to 2019 to 2021). Broadly, across the study: Samples from collaborators originated in the United States, Italy and Spain and spanned both the acute and convalescent phases of COVID-19. The material from the prospective study consisted of cDNA or gDNA derived from T cells, B-cell-depleted T cells, or PBMCs. Subjects who had been exposed to COVID-19, were actively infected with it, or had recovered from it provided the deeply sampled blood TCRbeta repertoires that made up the dataset. A freely available public database, intended as a resource for researchers studying the immune response to SARS-CoV-2, is where the repertoires were released. The samples were drawn from two sources: the first 160 participants of the ongoing ImmuneRACE study, and 950 to 1,500 subjects contributed by 6 global collaborators. The sample metadata nearly always contained a de-identified subject ID, COVID-19 status, age in years and sex. Where available, HLA class I and class II types were obtained from metadata supplied by the sample provider rather than from assay-based typing.

The cysteine opens and the phenylalanine closes a CDR3 of 17 amino acids. Only the CDR3 region is kept as DNA, spanning 51 bases read in frame from base 1. V has 1 base trimmed and J has 1 base trimmed; junction bases matching no gene number 6. From a lookup of the germline V gene, CDR1 and CDR2 are KGHSH and LQKENI. Study-level results and caveats: Clinical and demographic metadata were provided uncurated, with the amount varying by source and participant.

At one collaborating source in Seattle, patients were enrolled during active infection and were followed longitudinally through the course of disease. Each collaborating institution followed its own protocols to collect whole blood in K2EDTA tubes. For TCRbeta analysis, collaborators shipped samples as frozen whole blood, isolated PBMCs, or DNA extracted from either of those sample types. The immunoSEQ Assay, a bias-controlled multiplex PCR, was used to amplify TCRbeta CDR3 regions from genomic DNA. The study's own analysis went as follows. The number of nucleated cells in each sample was estimated by amplification of reference gene primers within the assay. Sequence reads were collapsed and filtered to measure the absolute abundance of every unique TCRbeta CDR3 rearrangement. For each sample, productive Simpson clonality was calculated by taking the square root of Simpson's diversity index across productive rearrangements. The table comes from immuneACCESS by way of TCRdb, which keeps in-frame sequences with V and J called. Part of the clones is missing from these tables; in studies checked, under half for an unresolved V gene and the rest for unknown reasons. V and J calls plus clone size are reproduced from that table; the DNA served to infer D and trimming. The sample table records a few hundred thousand clones; 75% to 95% of these occur just once. Jointly, the top ten make up just over 2.5% of the sample.

Sequencing used peripheral blood. The sequence joins TRBV18 to TRBJ2-1; 8 bases in the junction line up with TRBD1. The origin of this receptor is a person aged 18 to 29 with COVID-19, enrolled during active disease. CDR3 sequence: CASSPQAGGVSYNEQFF. In nucleotides, the sequence is TGTGCCAGCTCACCACAGGCAGGGGGCGTATCCTACAATGAGCAGTTCTTC.